The 5 T cell receptor beta chains in this list originate from one sample, sequenced in a study of glioma-infiltrating T cells after dendritic cell vaccination. Profiling relied on immunoSEQ multiplex PCR, and the TCRdb table lists in-frame clones only, not all of them. This sample has 72,000 or so clones, with roughly 84% found just once. Time point given: after dendritic cell vaccination, including at tumor progression/relapse. The sequenced sample was blood, obtained after dendritic cell vaccination. These receptor sequences come from a human donor with glioblastoma.

The V gene is TRBV6-5, the J gene TRBJ1-1; tentatively, D is TRBD1 (5 bases). The CDR3 is 15 residues long. V dropped 5 bases and J dropped 1 base, with 14 bases sitting between them. Germline V gene data show CDR1 as MNHEY and CDR2 as SVGAGI. CDR3 coding DNA: TGTGCCAGCAGTCCCCCAGGTACAGGGAACACTGAAGCTTTCTTT. It specifies CASSPPGTGNTEAFF.

This chain links TRBV6-1 with TRBJ2-1, with TRBD2 identical over 9 bases. The CDR3 is made up of 15 amino acids. J gave up 6 bases and V 3 bases, and 6 bases lay outside the gene matches. The germline V gene encodes CDR1 MNHNS and CDR2 SASEGT. CDR3 region: CASSDQAGGFNEQFF. CDR3 DNA sequence: TGTGCCAGCAGTGATCAGGCGGGAGGGTTCAATGAGCAGTTCTTC.

This chain links TRBV30 with TRBJ2-7, with D tentatively TRBD2 (6 bases). Germline V gives CDR1 GTSNPN, CDR2 SVGIG (reference sequence). This CDR3 is 12 amino acids long. CDR3 nucleotides: TGTGCATGGGGCGGGACCTCCTACGAGCAGTACTTC. Protein sequence: CAWGGTSYEQYF.

Ten or more counts support this clone. The V and J genes are TRBV7-9 and TRBJ1-1, with no clear D. The CDR3 has 13 amino acids. V was clipped by 1 base and J by 4 bases, with 7 bases between them. CDR1 is SEHNR, CDR2 FQNEAQ, per germline (reference sequence). The CDR3 DNA follows: TGTGCCAGCAGCTTAGAGGGAGGCACTGAAGCTTTCTTT. Its protein is CASSLEGGTEAFF.

The CDR3 region has the DNA TGCAGTGCTCCAACAGGGCACGAGCAGTACTTC. Its translation: CSAPTGHEQYF. The chain is built from TRBV20-1 and TRBJ2-7; D might be TRBD1 (6 bases). CDR1 and CDR2 from the germline V gene are DFQATT and SNEGSKA (reference sequence). Trimming stripped 5 bases from V and 5 bases from J, with 10 bases between. The CDR3 is made up of 11 amino acids.